There are many counts of the clone carrying this T cell receptor beta chain. Together with a sample-barcoded 5' primer, a J-beta primer mix was included in a second PCR lasting 7 to 11 cycles. Each CDR3 protein gets one entry after TCRdb re-called the 5' RACE reads with MiXCR. The data hold about 930,000 distinct CDR3 sequences, with about 29% observed a single time. This sample stems from a study of blood T cells in healthy people across ages. With V trimmed by 1 base and J by 2 bases, 2 bases remained unmatched. The CDR3 spans 16 residues. Germline V gene sequence: CDR1 KGHDR, CDR2 SFDVKD. The same sample was also used in a study of T cells of mothers and their children. According to that study: The whole RNA yield was converted to cDNA, around 1.4 ug per 15 ul. Thymic selection, a shaping force on TCR recombination output, acts similarly in related and unrelated pairs.

The material sequenced was blood. The clonotype originates from a woman aged 40 to 55 in good health. The J gene is TRBJ2-5, the V gene TRBV24-1; 11 bases line up with TRBD1. CDR3 sequence reads: CATSDFRDRGQETQYF. CDR3 in DNA: TGTGCCACCAGTGATTTCCGGGACAGGGGGCAAGAGACCCAGTACTTC.